The rows below give T cell receptor beta chains drawn from one sample of a study of blood T cell repertoires in COVID-19. The protocol was immunoSEQ multiplex PCR, while the TCRdb copy is restricted to in-frame clones and leaves out a portion. The table includes more than 65,000 clones, approximately 82% detected once. The sequencing sample was made of peripheral blood. The receptors shown here come from a woman aged 80 or older with acute or convalescent COVID-19. CDR3s include the opening cysteine and the closing phenylalanine or tryptophan. Each record gives: clone size, D gene, J gene, V gene, CDR3 protein, CDR3 DNA. A D gene is named only where the DNA matches it firmly. Clone size is shown for a subset of rows, as once, few, many or a class of expanded clone.

>few|-|TRBJ2-2|TRBV4-1
CASSQGSQVFTGELFF
TGCGCCAGCAGCCAAGGCTCACAGGTGTTCACCGGGGAGCTGTTTTTT
>-|-|TRBJ1-1|TRBV7-9
CASSLESWRVSEAFF
TGTGCCAGCAGCTTGGAGTCTTGGAGGGTGAGTGAAGCTTTCTTT
>-|-|TRBJ1-2|TRBV6-2/TRBV6-3
CASSYSYRAINYGYTF
TGTGCCAGCAGTTACTCGTACAGGGCCATTAACTATGGCTACACCTTC
>-|TRBD1|TRBJ1-5|TRBV6-5
CASSPGGAGQPQHF
TGTGCCAGCAGTCCAGGGGGCGCCGGTCAGCCCCAGCATTTT
>-|-|TRBJ1-1|TRBV9
CASSEQGYTEAFF
TGTGCCAGCAGCGAGCAGGGCTACACTGAAGCTTTCTTT
>once|-|TRBJ2-7|TRBV23-1
CASSQHLGGGNAYEQYF
TGCGCCAGCAGTCAACACCTAGGGGGGGGAAACGCCTACGAGCAGTACTTC
>-|-|TRBJ1-1|TRBV13
CASSLSIAEAFF
TGTGCCAGCAGCTTATCTATCGCTGAAGCTTTCTTT
>-|TRBD1|TRBJ1-6|TRBV7-9
CASSRWTGSSYNSPLHF
TGTGCCAGCAGCCGATGGACAGGCAGCTCCTATAATTCACCCCTCCACTTT
>once|-|TRBJ2-1|TRBV19
CASSSGTSEYNEQFF
TGTGCCAGTAGCTCCGGGACAAGTGAGTACAATGAGCAGTTCTTC
>-|-|TRBJ2-3|TRBV29-1
CSSSIGVQDTQYF
TGCAGCTCCTCGATAGGGGTGCAGGATACGCAGTATTTT
>-|TRBD1|TRBJ2-5|TRBV5-1
CASSLRTGLGETQYF
TGCGCCAGCAGCTTAAGGACAGGGTTGGGAGAGACCCAGTACTTC
>-|-|TRBJ1-3|TRBV9
CASSVTQSSGNTIYF
TGTGCCAGCAGCGTAACACAGAGCTCTGGAAACACCATATATTTT
>-|TRBD1|TRBJ1-5|TRBV6-6
CASSSGQGSSNQPQHF
TGTGCCAGCAGCTCGGGACAGGGCAGCAGCAATCAGCCCCAGCATTTT
>-|-|TRBJ2-3|TRBV2
CASSLSTDTQYF
TGTGCCAGCAGCCTGAGCACAGATACGCAGTATTTT
>-|TRBD1|TRBJ1-4|TRBV5-1
CASSLAGGRSQNHEKLFF
TGCGCCAGCAGCTTGGCAGGGGGCCGTAGTCAGAATCATGAAAAACTGTTTTTT
>medium-sized|-|TRBJ1-1|TRBV7-9
CASSPDIKAFF
TGTGCCAGCAGCCCTGACATTAAAGCTTTCTTT
>-|-|TRBJ1-2|TRBV12-1
CASSFDQGRYGYTF
TGTGCCAGCAGCTTTGATCAGGGCCGCTATGGCTACACCTTC
>once|TRBD2|TRBJ2-3|TRBV10-3
CAISVAGGTDTQYF
TGTGCCATCAGTGTTGCGGGGGGCACAGATACGCAGTATTTT
>-|TRBD1|TRBJ1-4|TRBV28
CASSRRQGNDMRLFF
TGTGCCAGCAGTCGGCGACAGGGTAATGACATGAGACTGTTTTTT
>-|-|TRBJ1-1|TRBV6-6
CASMWGMNTEAFF
TGTGCCAGCATGTGGGGCATGAACACTGAAGCTTTCTTT
>once|TRBD1|TRBJ2-3|TRBV6-5
CASSRQGAPDTQYF
TGTGCCAGCAGTAGACAGGGGGCCCCAGATACGCAGTATTTT
>-|-|TRBJ1-2|TRBV4-1
CASSQSGQSPNYGYTF
TGCGCCAGCAGCCAATCGGGACAATCCCCTAACTATGGCTACACCTTC
>-|TRBD1|TRBJ1-2|TRBV18
CASSLGQSGGGYTF
TGTGCCAGCTCACTGGGACAGAGCGGGGGTGGCTACACCTTC
>-|TRBD2|TRBJ2-1|TRBV7-2
CASSLAGAYNEQFF
TGTGCCAGCAGCTTGGCGGGGGCCTACAATGAGCAGTTCTTC
>-|-|TRBJ2-1|TRBV7-2
CASGPAGTSYNEQFF
TGTGCCAGCGGTCCGGCGGGGACCTCCTACAATGAGCAGTTCTTC
>-|TRBD1|TRBJ2-3|TRBV5-1
CASSASTGGAYTQYF
TGCGCCAGCAGCGCTTCGACAGGGGGCGCGTATACGCAGTATTTT
>few|-|TRBJ1-4|TRBV2
CASRQEVNEKLFF
TGTGCCAGCCGACAGGAGGTTAATGAAAAACTGTTTTTT
>-|-|TRBJ2-5|TRBV6-2/TRBV6-3
CASSPTLGPQETQYF
TGTGCCAGCAGTCCAACACTAGGCCCACAAGAGACCCAGTACTTC
>-|-|TRBJ1-2|TRBV19
CASSIRRDRSTNYGYTF
TGTGCCAGTAGTATTCGCCGTGACAGGTCGACTAACTATGGCTACACCTTC
>-|-|TRBJ1-3|TRBV7-2
CASSPGGWTGNTIYF
TGTGCCAGCAGCCCAGGAGGGTGGACTGGAAACACCATATATTTT
>few|TRBD1|TRBJ1-6|TRBV3-1/TRBV3-2
CASSPGQGGGSPLHF
TGTGCCAGCAGCCCTGGACAGGGTGGTGGCTCACCCCTCCACTTT
>few|-|TRBJ1-5|TRBV10-1
CASGMGAACPYSNQPQHF
TGCGCCAGCGGCATGGGGGCAGCGTGCCCCTATAGCAATCAGCCCCAGCATTTT
>-|-|TRBJ1-1|TRBV11-1
CASSKSRSPNTEAFF
TGTGCCAGCAGTAAATCGCGGAGTCCGAACACTGAAGCTTTCTTT
>-|TRBD2|TRBJ2-3|TRBV6-5
CASGDSGGTDTQYF
TGTGCCAGCGGCGATTCGGGAGGGACAGATACGCAGTATTTT
>-|-|TRBJ2-2|TRBV5-1
CASSLRQVSNTGELFF
TGCGCCAGCAGCTTGCGTCAGGTCTCGAACACCGGGGAGCTGTTTTTT
>-|-|TRBJ2-5|TRBV21-1
CASSKGCRAGETQYF
TGTGCCAGCAGCAAAGGATGCAGGGCCGGAGAGACCCAGTACTTC
>few|-|TRBJ2-5|TRBV15
CATSRLFDRLGLQETQYF
TGTGCCACCAGCAGACTTTTCGACAGATTAGGATTACAAGAGACCCAGTACTTC
>-|-|TRBJ1-1|TRBV29-1
CSAQGGGTEAFF
TGCAGCGCCCAGGGTGGGGGGACTGAAGCTTTCTTT
>few|-|TRBJ2-1|TRBV6-5
CASSLFGNEQFF
TGTGCCAGCAGTCTCTTCGGCAATGAGCAGTTCTTC
>-|TRBD1|TRBJ1-2|TRBV5-6
CASSVPGQGGRNYGYTF
TGTGCCAGCAGCGTACCGGGACAGGGGGGCCGGAACTATGGCTACACCTTC
>-|TRBD1|TRBJ1-4|TRBV7-9
CASSSTGGSGEKLFF
TGTGCCAGCAGCTCAACAGGGGGCTCGGGTGAAAAACTGTTTTTT
>-|TRBD1|TRBJ2-7|TRBV30
CAWNRDRGLYEQYF
TGTGCCTGGAACCGGGACAGGGGGCTCTACGAGCAGTACTTC
>once|-|TRBJ1-1|TRBV2
CASSGRVNTEAFF
TGTGCCAGCAGTGGACGGGTGAACACTGAAGCTTTCTTT
>-|TRBD1|TRBJ2-6|TRBV5-1
CASSSAGTGTGLSGANVLTF
TGCGCCAGCAGCTCCGCGGGGACCGGGACAGGGTTATCTGGGGCCAACGTCCTGACTTTC
>-|TRBD2|TRBJ2-5|TRBV30
CAWSVGNLAGNQETQYF
TGTGCCTGGAGTGTGGGGAACCTAGCGGGAAACCAAGAGACCCAGTACTTC
>few|-|TRBJ1-5|TRBV19
CASSIGGDRHQPQHF
TGTGCCAGTAGTATAGGGGGTGACAGACATCAGCCCCAGCATTTT
>-|-|TRBJ1-4|TRBV6-5
CASRDQGRTNEKLFF
TGTGCCAGCAGAGATCAGGGCCGGACTAATGAAAAACTGTTTTTT
>-|-|TRBJ2-7|TRBV6-5
CASSYNNEQYF
TGTGCCAGCAGTTATAACAACGAGCAGTACTTC
>few|TRBD1|TRBJ1-5|TRBV7-8
CASSARQGQPQHF
TGTGCCAGCAGCGCGAGACAGGGCCAGCCCCAGCATTTT
>few|TRBD1|TRBJ2-7|TRBV6-1
CASSEGTGGGEQYF
TGTGCCAGCAGTGAGGGGACAGGGGGCGGGGAGCAGTACTTC
>-|-|TRBJ1-1|TRBV12-3/TRBV12-4
CASSRKGDDKAFF
TGTGCCAGCAGTCGCAAGGGGGACGATAAAGCTTTCTTT
>-|-|TRBJ1-2|TRBV7-3
CASSTGGNGYTF
TGTGCCAGCAGCACGGGGGGGAATGGCTACACCTTC
>few|TRBD1|TRBJ1-1|TRBV3-1/TRBV3-2
CASSKRTGHEKAAFF
TGTGCCAGCAGCAAGAGGACAGGTCACGAAAAGGCGGCTTTCTTT
>-|TRBD1|TRBJ1-1|TRBV19
CASRRTRGLRTEAFF
TGTGCCAGTAGGAGAACTAGGGGGCTGAGGACTGAAGCTTTCTTT
>-|-|TRBJ2-3|TRBV19
CASWGGTDTQYF
TGTGCCTCGTGGGGGGGCACAGATACGCAGTATTTT